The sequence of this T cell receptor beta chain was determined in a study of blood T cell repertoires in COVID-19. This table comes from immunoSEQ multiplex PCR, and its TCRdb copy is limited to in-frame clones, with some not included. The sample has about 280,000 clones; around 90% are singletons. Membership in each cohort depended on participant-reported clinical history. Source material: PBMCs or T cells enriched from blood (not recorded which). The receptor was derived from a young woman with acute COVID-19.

CDR3 sequence: CASSLVLDNSPLHF. The DNA for the CDR3 is TGTGCCAGCAGTTTGGTGCTAGATAATTCACCCCTCCACTTT. The gene calls are TRBV27 and TRBJ1-6; D unclear. V lost 3 bases and J 5 bases, leaving 8 bases between the germline ends. The CDR3 sequence is 14 residues long. Germline V gene sequence: CDR1 MNHEY, CDR2 SMNVEV (reference sequence).